This T cell receptor (beta chain) was found in a study of blood T cell repertoires in COVID-19. Study as a whole: COVID-19 samples collected from the United States, Italy and Spain covered acute and convalescent phases. The analysed material was cDNA or gDNA that came from T cells, B-cell-depleted T cells, or PBMCs.

Participant-given clinical history determined each cohort assignment. Two consecutive negative NP/OP PCR tests, clearance, or resolved symptoms defined Cohort 3 recovery. The germline V gene encodes CDR1 LGHNA and CDR2 YNFKEQ. V dropped 4 bases and J dropped 5 bases, with 15 bases sitting between them. The CDR3 is 15 amino acids. Produced via immunoSEQ multiplex PCR; TCRdb's table is partial and in-frame only. The data show some 150,000 clones, around 89% seen once. The genes are TRBV4-2 and TRBJ2-4; D is unclear. The sequenced sample was PBMCs or T cells enriched from blood (not recorded which). The clonotype comes from a woman aged 18-29 years who had recovered from COVID-19. The CDR3, as DNA: TGTGCCAGCAGCCTACAAGGCTATCGGGAAAACATTCAGTACTTC. Its translation is CASSLQGYRENIQYF.